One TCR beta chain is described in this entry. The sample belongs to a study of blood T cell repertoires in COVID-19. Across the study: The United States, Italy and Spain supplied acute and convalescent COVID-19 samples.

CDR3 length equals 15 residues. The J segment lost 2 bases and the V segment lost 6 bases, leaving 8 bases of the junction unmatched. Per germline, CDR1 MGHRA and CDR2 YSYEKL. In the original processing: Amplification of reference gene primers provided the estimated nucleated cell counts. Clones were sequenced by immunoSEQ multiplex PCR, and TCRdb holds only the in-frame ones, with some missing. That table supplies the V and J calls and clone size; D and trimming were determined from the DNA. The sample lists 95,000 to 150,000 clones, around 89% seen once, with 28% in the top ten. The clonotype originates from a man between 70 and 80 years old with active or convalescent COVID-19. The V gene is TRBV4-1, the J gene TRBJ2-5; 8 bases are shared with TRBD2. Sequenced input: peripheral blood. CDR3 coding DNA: TGCGCCAGCAGTCGGATAGCGGGAACTCAAGAGACCCAGTACTTC. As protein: CASSRIAGTQETQYF.